This TCR beta chain is drawn from a study of blood T cell repertoires in COVID-19. At the level of the study: The United States, Italy and Spain provided the acute and convalescent COVID-19 samples. From T cells, B-cell-depleted T cells, or PBMCs came the material, which was cDNA or gDNA.

In the original analysis: Estimation of nucleated cell counts relied on the amplification of reference gene primers. TCRdb's table, derived via immunoSEQ multiplex PCR, lists solely in-frame clones and lacks some. That table supplies the V and J calls and clone size; D and trimming were determined from the DNA. The table includes 150,000 or so clones, approximately 80% detected once. Sequenced input: peripheral blood. The source is a human donor in a cohort sampled during active COVID-19.

CDR3 coding DNA: TGCAGCGTTACTAGCACAGATACGCAGTATTTT. Translating gives CSVTSTDTQYF. The chain joins TRBV29-1 to TRBJ2-3; D not resolved. CDR3 length equals 11 residues. Germline assignment: CDR1 SQVTM and CDR2 ANQGSEA. The V gene lost 5 bases and the J gene lost 0 bases, with 3 bases spanning the gap.